The entry that follows covers one T cell receptor beta chain sequence. The data stem from a study of T cell responses to AZD1222 COVID-19 vaccine. The method was immunoSEQ multiplex PCR; TCRdb's version includes in-frame clones alone and lacks a portion of them. The table has fewer than 50,000 clones, 80% to 95% seen once. This CDR3 has 15 amino acids. Germline CDR1 is MNHEY and CDR2 is SMNVEV (reference sequence). Trimming removed 2 bases from V and 1 base from J, with 9 bases in between. The chain carries TRBV27 and TRBJ1-3; no clear D gene. The sample consisted of peripheral blood, taken 28 days after the second AZD1222 dose. The TCR comes from an adult who received the AZD1222 COVID-19 vaccine. The CDR3 spells CASSLASGSGNTIYF. CDR3 DNA: TGTGCCAGCAGTTTAGCTTCCGGGTCTGGAAACACCATATATTTT.